These 18 T cell receptor beta chains were all obtained from the same sample, sequenced in a study of shared clonotypes between healthy human individuals. Assay used: immunoSEQ multiplex PCR; TCRdb lists only in-frame clones, some missing. Among roughly 2 million clones listed, about 95% were seen once. The sequenced material came from naive CD4+ T cells sorted from blood. The sample's subset: CD45RA+ positively selected. The receptors originated from a man between 18 and 35 years old in good health.

The V and J genes are TRBV7-9 and TRBJ2-6; 7 bases agree with TRBD1. Trimming removed 5 bases from V and 0 bases from J; junction bases left unmatched: 10. The germline CDR1 and CDR2 sequences are SEHNR and FQNEAQ (reference sequence). The CDR3 is 18 amino acids. CDR3 nucleotides: TGTGCCAGCAGCAATACTGACAGGGTTTACTCTGGGGCCAACGTCCTGACTTTC. Translating it yields CASSNTDRVYSGANVLTF.

The chain combines TRBV19 with TRBJ2-5; weak D call: TRBD1 (6 bases). Germline values: CDR1 LNHDA, CDR2 SQIVND (reference sequence). The V gene lost 3 bases and the J gene lost 2 bases, with 13 bases spanning the gap. The CDR3 is 15 amino acids. CDR3 sequence reads: CASSIELTGQETQYF. The CDR3 nucleotides are TGTGCCAGTAGTATCGAGTTGACAGGACAAGAGACCCAGTACTTC.

The sample holds one count of this clone. The same CDR3 also results from other DNA sequences found in this sample. The chain uses TRBV2 and TRBJ1-1; D not certain. V was trimmed by 5 bases and J by 2 bases, leaving 3 bases between them. Looked up from germline, CDR1 is SNHLY and CDR2 is FYNNEI. The CDR3 is 11 residues long. In nucleotides, the CDR3 is TGTGCCAGCAGTAGAAACACTGAAGCTTTCTTT. Its translation is CASSRNTEAFF.

The rearrangement joins TRBV11-3 to TRBJ2-7, with 10 positions matching TRBD1. V shed 4 bases and J 2 bases; nucleotides not matched to a gene: 8. This CDR3 contains 16 residues. CDR1 and CDR2 (germline): SGHNT, YENEEA. CDR3 protein: CASSSSSGTGAYEQYF. CDR3 coding DNA: TGTGCCAGCAGCTCGAGCTCCGGGACAGGGGCCTACGAGCAGTACTTC.

The CDR3 spells CASSEFNEQFF. Here the CDR3 DNA reads TGTGCCAGCAGTGAATTTAATGAGCAGTTCTTC. V usage is TRBV6-1 and J usage is TRBJ2-1, with D hard to call. The germline gives CDR1 MNHNS, CDR2 SASEGT. The CDR3 length is 11 residues. V lost 2 bases and J lost 7, with 3 bases in between.

This sequence joins TRBV6-5 and TRBJ2-2; D uncertain. The V end lost 2 bases, the J end lost 3 bases, and 10 bases lay between the germline ends. CDR3 length: 15 residues. Looked up from germline, CDR1 is MNHEY and CDR2 is SVGAGI. In DNA, the CDR3 is TGTGCCAGCAGTTACGGGGTCCCCGACACCGGGGAGCTGTTTTTT. As protein: CASSYGVPDTGELFF.

This sequence joins TRBV2 and TRBJ2-5; 9 positions agree with TRBD1. The CDR3 sequence is 15 residues long. Germline CDR1 is SNHLY and CDR2 is FYNNEI. V gave up 10 bases and J gave up 3 bases; unmatched junction bases: 12. The DNA of the CDR3 is TGTGCCACTAAAGACCCGACAGGGGGTAAAGAGACCCAGTACTTC. Its translation is CATKDPTGGKETQYF.

V usage is TRBV18 and J usage is TRBJ1-1; D call uncertain. Between the trimmed V and J ends, which lost 6 bases and 3 bases, there was a span of 11 bases. Germline values: CDR1 KGHSH, CDR2 LQKENI. The CDR3 totals 13 residues. CDR3 nucleotides: TGTGCCAGCTCCCAAAACCAGGACACTGAAGCTTTCTTT. Amino acid sequence: CASSQNQDTEAFF.

The table lists this clone with a count of one. The CDR3 region has the DNA TGTGCCAGCAGTCAGGACGGGGGAACCACCGGGGAGCTGTTTTTT. Its translation is CASSQDGGTTGELFF. This chain connects TRBV2 to TRBJ2-2; weak D call: TRBD2 (6 bases). V gave up 5 bases and J gave up 4 bases, with 14 bases separating them. Germline V CDR1 and CDR2: SNHLY, FYNNEI. This CDR3 is 15 amino acids long.

The chain combines TRBV10-2 with TRBJ2-7; 9 nucleotides match TRBD2. V shed 7 bases, J shed 1 base, and the junction held 5 bases outside the gene matches. The CDR3 consists of 14 residues. Germline values: CDR1 WSHSY, CDR2 SAAADI. DNA of the CDR3: TGCGCCAGCAAATTCCTAGCGGGGTCCTACGAGCAGTACTTC. As protein: CASKFLAGSYEQYF.

The chain employs TRBV14 and TRBJ2-7; D may be TRBD2 (5 bases). Germline-derived CDR1 and CDR2 are SGHDN and FVKESK. V lost 4 bases and J 3 bases, leaving 16 bases between the germline ends. The CDR3 consists of 15 residues. CDR3 nucleotides: TGTGCCAGCAGCCTTTTGAGGGTCAGTCTCTACGAGCAGTACTTC. Translated: CASSLLRVSLYEQYF.

The chain recombines TRBV7-8 with TRBJ1-2, with unresolved D. Trimming took 5 bases from V and 3 from J, leaving 10 bases between them. This CDR3 has 13 residues. Germline V gene lookup returns CDR1 SGHVS and CDR2 FQNEAQ. The CDR3 spells CASSLVTDYGYTF. The CDR3 DNA follows: TGTGCCAGCAGCCTTGTAACGGACTATGGCTACACCTTC.

This clone was counted a single time. The chain carries TRBV2 and TRBJ1-2; unclear D gene. The CDR3 runs 14 residues. Trimming took off 3 bases at V and 0 bases at J, with 8 bases between the two ends. Per germline, CDR1 SNHLY and CDR2 FYNNEI. The CDR3 loop reads CASSDVTPNYGYTF. CDR3 coding DNA: TGTGCCAGCAGTGACGTGACACCTAACTATGGCTACACCTTC.

The chain carries TRBV6-6 and TRBJ1-6, with D perhaps matching TRBD1 (5 bases). This CDR3 is 14 amino acids long. Trimming removed 4 bases at V and 7 bases at J, with 11 bases between. Germline lookup yields CDR1 MNHNY and CDR2 SVGAGI (reference sequence). The CDR3 DNA sequence: TGTGCCAGCAGTTCAGCGGGGGGGAATTCACCCCTCCACTTT. The encoded protein is CASSSAGGNSPLHF.

This chain joins TRBV10-3 and TRBJ2-2, with D perhaps matching TRBD1 (6 bases). Germline loops: CDR1 ENHRY, CDR2 SYGVKD. The CDR3 has 17 residues. V was shortened by 3 bases and J by 2 bases, with 16 bases between the two germline ends. The CDR3 spells CAISEQGEPLNTGELFF. The CDR3 DNA sequence: TGTGCCATCAGTGAACAGGGTGAACCCCTAAACACCGGGGAGCTGTTTTTT.

The J gene is TRBJ1-3, the V gene TRBV7-9, with D uncertain. The CDR3 contains 15 residues. V was shortened by 2 bases and J by 0 bases, with 8 bases between the two germline ends. The V gene's germline CDR1 is SEHNR and CDR2 FQNEAQ (reference sequence). CDR3 residues: CASSLSKSSGNTIYF. DNA for the CDR3: TGTGCCAGCAGCTTAAGTAAGAGCTCTGGAAACACCATATATTTT.

V gene TRBV6-1 combines with J gene TRBJ1-1, with 8 bases lining up with TRBD1. Germline V gene sequence: CDR1 MNHNS, CDR2 SASEGT. J was trimmed by 1 base and V by 5 bases; bases with no gene match: 6. The CDR3 consists of 15 residues. CDR3 sequence reads: CASSQTGGKNTEAFF. In nucleotides, the CDR3 is TGTGCCAGCAGTCAAACAGGGGGTAAGAACACTGAAGCTTTCTTT.

V usage is TRBV5-1 and J usage is TRBJ1-1; TRBD1 agrees at 9 bases. The trim removed 1 base at V and 2 bases at J, leaving 6 bases unmatched. The length of the CDR3 is 16 residues. Germline CDR1 SGHRS, CDR2 YFSETQ. In nucleotides, the CDR3 is TGCGCCAGCAGCTTGAACAGGGGGCTCGGAAACACTGAAGCTTTCTTT. This codes for CASSLNRGLGNTEAFF.